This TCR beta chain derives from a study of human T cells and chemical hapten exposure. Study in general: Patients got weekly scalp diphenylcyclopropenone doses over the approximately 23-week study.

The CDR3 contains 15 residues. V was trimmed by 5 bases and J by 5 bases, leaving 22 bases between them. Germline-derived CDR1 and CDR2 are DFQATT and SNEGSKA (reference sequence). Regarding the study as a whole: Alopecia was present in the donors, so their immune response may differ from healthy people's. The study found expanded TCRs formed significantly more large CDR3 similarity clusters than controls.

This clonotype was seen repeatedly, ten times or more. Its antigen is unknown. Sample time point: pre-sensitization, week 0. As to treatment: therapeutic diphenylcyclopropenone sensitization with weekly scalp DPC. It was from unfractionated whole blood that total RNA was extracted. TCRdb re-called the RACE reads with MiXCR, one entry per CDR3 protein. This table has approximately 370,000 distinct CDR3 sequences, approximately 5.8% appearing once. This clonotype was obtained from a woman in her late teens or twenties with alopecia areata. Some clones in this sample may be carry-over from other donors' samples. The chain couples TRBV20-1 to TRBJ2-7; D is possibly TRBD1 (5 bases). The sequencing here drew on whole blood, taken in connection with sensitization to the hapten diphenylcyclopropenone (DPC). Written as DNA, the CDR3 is TGCAGTGCTCCCGCAGGGTCTTCTGGGATTAACGAGCAGTACTTC. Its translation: CSAPAGSSGINEQYF.